This T cell receptor beta chain comes out of a study of shared clonotypes between healthy human individuals. The authors split each subset's genomic DNA evenly across several immunoSEQ plates. TCRdb's copy holds only in-frame clones and misses some; the assay was immunoSEQ multiplex PCR. The table has a few million clones, approximately 95% seen once. As for this clone: Its antigen is still unknown.

Germline CDR1 SEHNR, CDR2 FQNEAQ (reference sequence). The V end was cut by 1 base, the J end by 4 bases, with 10 bases between. The CDR3 extends over 14 amino acids. Study observations and caveats: In the sorted subsets, rarefaction showed sequencing was incomplete despite large depth. The naive CD4 repertoires of several donors were compared, and roughly 5.1% of clonotypes were shared. Only blood was sampled, and tissue TCR repertoires likely differ from blood ones.

The sequenced sample was naive CD4+ T cells from PBMCs. As for subset: CD45RA+ positively selected. The TCR was taken from a man between 18 and 35 years old in good health. Some clones in this sample may be carry-over from other donors' samples. The V call is TRBV7-9, the J call TRBJ1-2; D is undetermined. The CDR3 DNA reads as TGTGCCAGCAGCTTAGTAGGCACCTTCTATGGCTACACCTTC. Amino acid sequence: CASSLVGTFYGYTF.